Following are 3 T cell receptor beta chains from one sample sequenced in a study of blood T cell repertoires in COVID-19. Generated by immunoSEQ multiplex PCR, the TCRdb table keeps only in-frame clones and is missing some. The data hold some 300,000 clones, with approximately 90% observed a single time. Sample: peripheral blood. All receptors come from a woman between 50 and 59 years old with COVID-19, enrolled during active disease.

The chain has TRBV4-1 and TRBJ1-1; possibly TRBD1 for D (6 bases). This CDR3 is 15 amino acids long. Trimming took 1 base from V and 4 from J, leaving 13 bases between them. Germline values: CDR1 MGHRA, CDR2 YSYEKL. The CDR3 DNA reads TGCGCCAGCAGCCAAGTTCCGCAGGGGAGCACTGAAGCTTTCTTT. Protein product: CASSQVPQGSTEAFF.

Only one count was recorded for this clone. The chain is built from TRBV6-2 or TRBV6-3 and TRBJ1-1; D call uncertain. Trimming left V 5 bases short and J 4 bases short, with 11 bases between. This CDR3 region has 13 residues. In germline, CDR1 is MNHEY, CDR2 SVGEGT. CDR3 DNA sequence: TGTGCCAGCAGTACATCAGGATTCACTGAAGCTTTCTTT. It is translated as CASSTSGFTEAFF.

The J gene is TRBJ2-1, the V gene TRBV7-2; maybe TRBD2 (6 bases). This CDR3 spans 15 amino acids. Looked up from germline, CDR1 is SGHTA and CDR2 is FQGNSA. V lost 1 base and J lost 2, with 9 bases in between. CDR3 DNA: TGTGCCAGCAGCTTAGTAGCGGAGCCCTACAATGAGCAGTTCTTC. It codes for CASSLVAEPYNEQFF.